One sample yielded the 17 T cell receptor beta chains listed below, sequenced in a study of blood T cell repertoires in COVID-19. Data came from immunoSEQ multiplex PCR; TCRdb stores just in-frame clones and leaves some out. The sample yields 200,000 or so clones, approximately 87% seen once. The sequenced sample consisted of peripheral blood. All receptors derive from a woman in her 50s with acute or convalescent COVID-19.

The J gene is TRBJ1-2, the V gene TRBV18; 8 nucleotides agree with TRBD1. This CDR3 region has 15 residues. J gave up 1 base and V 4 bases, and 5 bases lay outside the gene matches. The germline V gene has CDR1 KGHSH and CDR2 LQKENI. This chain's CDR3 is CASSHTTGVNYGYTF. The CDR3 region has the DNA TGTGCCAGCTCACACACGACAGGGGTTAACTATGGCTACACCTTC.

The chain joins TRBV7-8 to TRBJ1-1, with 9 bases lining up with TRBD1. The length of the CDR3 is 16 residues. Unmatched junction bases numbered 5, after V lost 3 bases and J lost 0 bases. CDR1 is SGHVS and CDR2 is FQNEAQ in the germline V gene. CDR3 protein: CASSFGQGMMNTEAFF. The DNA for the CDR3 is TGTGCCAGCAGCTTCGGACAGGGGATGATGAACACTGAAGCTTTCTTT.

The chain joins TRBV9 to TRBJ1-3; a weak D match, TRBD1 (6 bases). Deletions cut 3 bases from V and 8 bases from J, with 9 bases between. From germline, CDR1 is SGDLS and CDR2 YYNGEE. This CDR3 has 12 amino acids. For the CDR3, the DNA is TGTGCCAGCAGCGACAGGGATTACACCATATATTTT. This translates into CASSDRDYTIYF. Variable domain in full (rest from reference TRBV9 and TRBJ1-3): DSGVTQTPKHLITATGQRVTLRCSPRSGDLSVYWYQQSLDQGLQFLIQYYNGEERAKGNILERFSAQQFPDLHSELNLSSLELGDSALYFCASSDRDYTIYFGEGSWLTVV.

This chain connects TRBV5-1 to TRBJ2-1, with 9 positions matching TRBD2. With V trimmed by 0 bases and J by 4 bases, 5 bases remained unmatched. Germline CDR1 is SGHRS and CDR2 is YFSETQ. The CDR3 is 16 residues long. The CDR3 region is CASSLVALAGYNEQFF. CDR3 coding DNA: TGCGCCAGCAGCTTGGTGGCACTAGCGGGTTACAATGAGCAGTTCTTC.

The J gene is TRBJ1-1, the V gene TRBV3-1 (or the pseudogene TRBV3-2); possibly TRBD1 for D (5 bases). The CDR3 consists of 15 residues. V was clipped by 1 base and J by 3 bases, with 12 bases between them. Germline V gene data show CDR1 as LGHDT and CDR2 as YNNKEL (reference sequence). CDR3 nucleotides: TGTGCCAGCAGCCAAGGGTTTCAGGGCGACACTGAAGCTTTCTTT. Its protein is CASSQGFQGDTEAFF.

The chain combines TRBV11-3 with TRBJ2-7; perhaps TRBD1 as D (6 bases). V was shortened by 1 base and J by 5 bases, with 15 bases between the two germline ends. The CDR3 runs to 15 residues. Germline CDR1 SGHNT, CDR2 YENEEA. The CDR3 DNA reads TGTGCCAGCAGCTTAGCTAAGGCAGGGGCAGACGAGCAGTACTTC. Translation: CASSLAKAGADEQYF.

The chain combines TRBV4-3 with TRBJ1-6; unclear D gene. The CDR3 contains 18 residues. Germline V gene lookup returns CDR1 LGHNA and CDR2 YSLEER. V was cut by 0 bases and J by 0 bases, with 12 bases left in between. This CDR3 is CASSQDLPTVSYNSPLHF. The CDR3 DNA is TGCGCCAGCAGCCAAGATCTGCCTACCGTCTCCTATAATTCACCCCTCCACTTT.

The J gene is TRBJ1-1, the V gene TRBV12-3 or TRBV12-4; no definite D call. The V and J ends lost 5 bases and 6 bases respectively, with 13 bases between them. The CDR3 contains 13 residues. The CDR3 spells CASSRPGLAEAFF. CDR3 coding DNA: TGTGCCAGCAGTCGACCGGGGTTAGCTGAAGCTTTCTTT.

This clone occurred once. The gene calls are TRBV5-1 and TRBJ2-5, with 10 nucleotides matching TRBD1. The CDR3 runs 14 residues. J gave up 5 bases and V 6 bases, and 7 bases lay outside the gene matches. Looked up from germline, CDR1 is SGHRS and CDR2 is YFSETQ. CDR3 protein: CASIETGGGETQYF. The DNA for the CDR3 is TGCGCCAGCATTGAGACAGGGGGCGGGGAGACCCAGTACTTC.

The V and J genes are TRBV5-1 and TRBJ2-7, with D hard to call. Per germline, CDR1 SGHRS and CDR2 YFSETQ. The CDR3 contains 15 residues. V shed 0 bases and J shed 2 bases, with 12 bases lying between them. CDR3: CASSLDGLVPYEQYF. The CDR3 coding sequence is TGCGCCAGCAGCTTGGATGGCCTGGTTCCCTACGAGCAGTACTTC.

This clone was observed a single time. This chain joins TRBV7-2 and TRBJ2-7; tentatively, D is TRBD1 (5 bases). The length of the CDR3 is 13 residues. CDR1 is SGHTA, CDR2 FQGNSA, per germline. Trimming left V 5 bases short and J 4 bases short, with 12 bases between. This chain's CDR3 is CASSARVDYEQYF. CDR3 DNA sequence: TGTGCCAGCAGCGCCAGGGTTGATTACGAGCAGTACTTC.

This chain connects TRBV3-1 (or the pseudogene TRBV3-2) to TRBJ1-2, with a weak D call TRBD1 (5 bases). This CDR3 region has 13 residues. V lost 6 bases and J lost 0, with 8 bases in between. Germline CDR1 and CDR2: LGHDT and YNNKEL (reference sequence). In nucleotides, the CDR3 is TGTGCCAGCAGGTCACAGGCTAACTATGGCTACACCTTC. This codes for CASRSQANYGYTF.

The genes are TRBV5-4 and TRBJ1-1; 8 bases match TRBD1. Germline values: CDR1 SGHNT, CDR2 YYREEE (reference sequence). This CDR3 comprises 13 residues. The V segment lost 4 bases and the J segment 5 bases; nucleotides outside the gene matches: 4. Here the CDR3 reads CASSADRETEAFF. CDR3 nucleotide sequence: TGTGCCAGCAGCGCGGACAGGGAGACTGAAGCTTTCTTT.

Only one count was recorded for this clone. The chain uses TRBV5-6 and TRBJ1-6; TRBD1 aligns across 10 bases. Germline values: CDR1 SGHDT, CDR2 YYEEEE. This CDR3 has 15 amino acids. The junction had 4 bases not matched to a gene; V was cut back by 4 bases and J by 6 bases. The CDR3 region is CASSLRDRGNSPLHF. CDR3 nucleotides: TGTGCCAGCAGCCTCCGGGACAGGGGTAATTCACCCCTCCACTTT.

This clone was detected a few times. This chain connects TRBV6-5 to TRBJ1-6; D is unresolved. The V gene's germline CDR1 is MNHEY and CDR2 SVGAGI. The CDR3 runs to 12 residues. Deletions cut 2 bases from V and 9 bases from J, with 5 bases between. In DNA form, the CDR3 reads TGTGCCAGCAGTTACGAGGGTTCACCCCTCCACTTT. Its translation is CASSYEGSPLHF.

The CDR3 protein is CASSQGQGTDTEAFF. CDR3 in DNA: TGTGCCAGCAGTCAAGGACAGGGGACGGACACTGAAGCTTTCTTT. The chain links TRBV27 to TRBJ1-1; 9 nucleotides agree with TRBD1. Germline V CDR1 and CDR2: MNHEY, SMNVEV (reference sequence). The ends lost 5 bases at V and 3 bases at J; junction bases unmatched: 7. The CDR3 loop spans 15 amino acids.

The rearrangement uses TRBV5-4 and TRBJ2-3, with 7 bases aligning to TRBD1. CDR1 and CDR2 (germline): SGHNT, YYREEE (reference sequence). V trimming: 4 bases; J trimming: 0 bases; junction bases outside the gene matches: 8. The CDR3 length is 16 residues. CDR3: CASSRMGTVSTDTQYF. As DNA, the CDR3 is TGTGCCAGCAGCCGAATGGGGACAGTTAGCACAGATACGCAGTATTTT.